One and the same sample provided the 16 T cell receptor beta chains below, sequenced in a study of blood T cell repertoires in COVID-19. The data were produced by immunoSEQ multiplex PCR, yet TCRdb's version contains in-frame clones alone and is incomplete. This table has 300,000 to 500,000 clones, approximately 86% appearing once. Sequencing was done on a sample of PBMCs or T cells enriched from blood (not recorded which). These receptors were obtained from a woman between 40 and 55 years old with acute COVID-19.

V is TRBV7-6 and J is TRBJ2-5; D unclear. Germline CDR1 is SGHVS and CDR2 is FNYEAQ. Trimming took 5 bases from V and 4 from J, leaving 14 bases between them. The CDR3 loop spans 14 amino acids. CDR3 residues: CASSAIGRSETQYF. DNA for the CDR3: TGTGCCAGCAGCGCCATCGGCAGGTCAGAGACCCAGTACTTC.

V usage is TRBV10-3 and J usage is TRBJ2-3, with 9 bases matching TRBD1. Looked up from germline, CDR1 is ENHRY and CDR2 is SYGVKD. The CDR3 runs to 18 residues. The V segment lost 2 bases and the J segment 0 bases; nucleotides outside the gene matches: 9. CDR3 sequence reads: CAISEPDRGYTSTDTQYF. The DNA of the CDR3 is TGTGCCATCAGTGAGCCGGACAGGGGCTATACTAGCACAGATACGCAGTATTTT.

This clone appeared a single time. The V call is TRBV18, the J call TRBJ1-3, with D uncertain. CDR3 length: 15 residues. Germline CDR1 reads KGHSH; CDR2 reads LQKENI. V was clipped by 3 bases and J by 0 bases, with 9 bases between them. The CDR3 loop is CASSPELGSGNTIYF. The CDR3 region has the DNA TGTGCCAGCTCACCTGAACTCGGCTCTGGAAACACCATATATTTT.

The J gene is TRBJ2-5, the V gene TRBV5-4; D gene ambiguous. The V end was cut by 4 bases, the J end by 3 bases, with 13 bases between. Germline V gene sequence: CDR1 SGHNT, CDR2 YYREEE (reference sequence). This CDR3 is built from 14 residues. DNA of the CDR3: TGTGCCAGCAGCCGAGTTGGCACAGAAGAGACCCAGTACTTC. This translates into CASSRVGTEETQYF.

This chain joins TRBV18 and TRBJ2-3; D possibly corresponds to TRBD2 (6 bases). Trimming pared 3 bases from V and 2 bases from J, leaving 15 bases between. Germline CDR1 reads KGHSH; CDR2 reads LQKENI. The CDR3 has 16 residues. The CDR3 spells CASSPRELLATDTQYF. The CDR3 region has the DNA TGTGCCAGCTCACCTCGGGAGTTGCTAGCCACAGATACGCAGTATTTT.

For the CDR3, the DNA is TGTGCCAGCAGAGAACAGGGGGCGGGCTATGGCTACACCTTC. Amino acid sequence: CASREQGAGYGYTF. The chain has TRBV2 and TRBJ1-2, with TRBD1 matching over 9 bases. CDR3 length equals 14 residues. With V trimmed by 6 bases and J by 4 bases, 6 bases remained unmatched. In germline, CDR1 is SNHLY, CDR2 FYNNEI.

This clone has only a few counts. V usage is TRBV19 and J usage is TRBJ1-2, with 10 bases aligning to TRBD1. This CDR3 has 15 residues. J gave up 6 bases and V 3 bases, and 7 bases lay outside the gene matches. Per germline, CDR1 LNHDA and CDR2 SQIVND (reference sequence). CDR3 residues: CASSMRPGQGDGYTF. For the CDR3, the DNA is TGTGCCAGTAGTATGCGCCCCGGACAGGGGGATGGCTACACCTTC.

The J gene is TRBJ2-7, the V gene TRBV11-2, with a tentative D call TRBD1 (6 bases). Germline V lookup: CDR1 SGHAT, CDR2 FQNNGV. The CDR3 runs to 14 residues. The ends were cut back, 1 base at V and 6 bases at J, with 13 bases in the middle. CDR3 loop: CASSLAPRGFEQYF. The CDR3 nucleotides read TGTGCCAGCAGCTTAGCGCCTAGGGGGTTCGAGCAGTACTTC.

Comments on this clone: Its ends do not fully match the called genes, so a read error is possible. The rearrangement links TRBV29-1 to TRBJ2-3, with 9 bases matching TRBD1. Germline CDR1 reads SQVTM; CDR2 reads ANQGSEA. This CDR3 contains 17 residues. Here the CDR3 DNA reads TGCAGCGTCGAAGCGCCGAACAGGGGGCGAGGGGCAGATACGCAGTATTTT. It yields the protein CSVEAPNRGRGADTQYF.

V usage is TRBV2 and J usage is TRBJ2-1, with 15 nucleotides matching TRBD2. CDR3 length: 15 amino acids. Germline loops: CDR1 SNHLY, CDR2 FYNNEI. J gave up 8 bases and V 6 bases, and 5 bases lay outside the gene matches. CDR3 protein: CASRRTSGGGYEQFF. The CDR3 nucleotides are TGTGCCAGCAGACGGACTAGCGGGGGGGGCTATGAGCAGTTCTTC.

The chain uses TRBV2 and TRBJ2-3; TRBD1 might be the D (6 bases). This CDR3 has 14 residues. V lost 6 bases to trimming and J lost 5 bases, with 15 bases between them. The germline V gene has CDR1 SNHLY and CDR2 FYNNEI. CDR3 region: CASREQTGRDTQYF. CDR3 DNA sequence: TGTGCCAGCAGGGAACAGACAGGAAGAGATACGCAGTATTTT.

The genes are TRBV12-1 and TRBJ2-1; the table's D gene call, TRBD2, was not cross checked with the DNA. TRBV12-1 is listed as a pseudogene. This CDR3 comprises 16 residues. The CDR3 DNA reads TGTGCCAGCAGCTACTGGACTAGCGGCAGTTACAATGAGCAGTTCTTC. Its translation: CASSYWTSGSYNEQFF.

The CDR3 loop is CASSVVAREGSPLHF. The CDR3 bases are TGTGCCAGCAGCGTAGTCGCCAGGGAGGGTTCACCCCTCCACTTT. V and J are TRBV9 and TRBJ1-6, with a weak D call TRBD1 (5 bases). This CDR3 has 15 residues. The germline V gene has CDR1 SGDLS and CDR2 YYNGEE. V gave up 0 bases and J gave up 9 bases, with 13 bases separating them.

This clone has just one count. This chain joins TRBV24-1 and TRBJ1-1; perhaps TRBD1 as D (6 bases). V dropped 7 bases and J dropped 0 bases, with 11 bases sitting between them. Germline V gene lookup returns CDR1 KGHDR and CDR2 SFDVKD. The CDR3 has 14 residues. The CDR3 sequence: CATRDRRMNTEAFF. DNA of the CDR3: TGTGCCACCAGGGACAGAAGAATGAACACTGAAGCTTTCTTT.

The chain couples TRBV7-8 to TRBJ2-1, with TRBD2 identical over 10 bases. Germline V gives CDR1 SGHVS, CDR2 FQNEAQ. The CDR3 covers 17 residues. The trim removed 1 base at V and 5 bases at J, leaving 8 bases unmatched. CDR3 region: CASSLVKPGLANNEQFF. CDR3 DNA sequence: TGTGCCAGCAGCTTAGTTAAACCGGGACTAGCGAACAATGAGCAGTTCTTC.

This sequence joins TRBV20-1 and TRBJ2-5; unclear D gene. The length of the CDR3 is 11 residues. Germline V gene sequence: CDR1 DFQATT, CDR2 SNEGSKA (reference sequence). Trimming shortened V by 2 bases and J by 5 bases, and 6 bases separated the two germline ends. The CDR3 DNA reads TGCAGTGCTAGATTTTCTGAGACCCAGTACTTC. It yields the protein CSARFSETQYF.